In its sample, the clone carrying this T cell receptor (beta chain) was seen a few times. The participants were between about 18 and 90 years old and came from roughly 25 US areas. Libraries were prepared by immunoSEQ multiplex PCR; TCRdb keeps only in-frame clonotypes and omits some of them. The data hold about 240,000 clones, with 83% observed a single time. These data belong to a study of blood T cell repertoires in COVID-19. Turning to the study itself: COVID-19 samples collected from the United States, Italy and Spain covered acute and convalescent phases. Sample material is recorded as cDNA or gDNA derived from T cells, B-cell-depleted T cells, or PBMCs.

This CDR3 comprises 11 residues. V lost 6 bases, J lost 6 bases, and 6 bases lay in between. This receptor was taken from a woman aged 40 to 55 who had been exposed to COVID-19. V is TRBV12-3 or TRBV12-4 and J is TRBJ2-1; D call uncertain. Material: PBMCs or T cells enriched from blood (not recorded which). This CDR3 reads CASRTTNEQFF. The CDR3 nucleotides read TGTGCCAGCAGAACAACCAATGAGCAGTTCTTC.